This TCR beta chain was sequenced during a study of human T cells and chemical hapten exposure. The time point was: patch test 3, about 24 weeks after DPC sensitization. Treatment reported: therapeutic diphenylcyclopropenone sensitization with weekly scalp DPC. Donors, patients with alopecia ranging from 18 to 70 years old and judged suitable for DPC, provided samples. Points from the study as a whole: More PT1 expanded TCRs went with higher patch test scores.

Authors' processing steps: Samples contained a median of roughly 96,000 TCRs, with a range of roughly 20,000 to 700,000. From the RACE reads, TCRdb called clonotypes with MiXCR, one entry per CDR3 protein. V and J calls and clone size were set by TCRdb, not the authors. The table shows 100,000 or so distinct CDR3 sequences, with under 40% occurring only once. Germline assignment: CDR1 SEHNR and CDR2 FQNEAQ (reference sequence). This CDR3 is built from 13 residues. V was pared by 7 bases and J by 1 base, with 8 bases between. As concerns this clonotype: Its antigen is not identified.

The chain links TRBV7-9 to TRBJ2-1; the D is unclear. This material consisted of whole blood, taken in connection with sensitization to the hapten diphenylcyclopropenone (DPC). The TCR was taken from a man aged 35-49 years with alopecia areata. Some clones in this sample may be carry-over from other donors' samples. CDR3 loop: CASTPRSYNEQFF. The CDR3 DNA reads as TGTGCCAGCACTCCTAGGTCCTACAATGAGCAGTTCTTC.